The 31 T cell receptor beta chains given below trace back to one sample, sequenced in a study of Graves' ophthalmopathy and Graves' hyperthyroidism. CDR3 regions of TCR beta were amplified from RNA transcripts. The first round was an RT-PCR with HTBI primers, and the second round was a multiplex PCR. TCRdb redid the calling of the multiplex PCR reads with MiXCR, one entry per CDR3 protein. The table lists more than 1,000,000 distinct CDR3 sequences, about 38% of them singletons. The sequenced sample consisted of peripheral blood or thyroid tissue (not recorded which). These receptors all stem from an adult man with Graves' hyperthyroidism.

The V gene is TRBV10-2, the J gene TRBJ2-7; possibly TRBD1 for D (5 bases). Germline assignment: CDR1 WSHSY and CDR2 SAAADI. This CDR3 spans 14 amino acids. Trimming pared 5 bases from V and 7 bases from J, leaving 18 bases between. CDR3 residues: CASSLGREKQEQYF. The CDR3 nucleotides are TGCGCCAGCAGTCTAGGCAGGGAAAAGCAAGAGCAGTACTTC.

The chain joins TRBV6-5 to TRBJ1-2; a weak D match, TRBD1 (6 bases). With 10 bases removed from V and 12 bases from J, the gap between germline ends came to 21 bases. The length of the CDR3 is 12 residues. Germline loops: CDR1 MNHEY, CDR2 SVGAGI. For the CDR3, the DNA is TGTGCCACCGCGGACAGACACTCTGGAAACACCTTC. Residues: CATADRHSGNTF.

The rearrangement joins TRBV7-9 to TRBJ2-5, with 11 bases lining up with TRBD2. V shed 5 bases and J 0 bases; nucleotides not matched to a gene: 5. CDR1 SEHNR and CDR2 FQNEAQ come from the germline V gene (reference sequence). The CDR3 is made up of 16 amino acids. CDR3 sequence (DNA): TGTGCCAGCAGCCTACCGGGACTAGCGGACCAAGAGACCCAGTACTTC. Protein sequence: CASSLPGLADQETQYF.

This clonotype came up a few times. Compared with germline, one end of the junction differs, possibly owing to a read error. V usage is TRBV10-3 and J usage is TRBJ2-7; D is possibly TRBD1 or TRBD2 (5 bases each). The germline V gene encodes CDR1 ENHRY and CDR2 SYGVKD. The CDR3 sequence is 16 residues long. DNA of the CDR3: TGTGCCAGCAGTGCCTACGTCGGGGCTCACACCTACGAGCAGTACTTC. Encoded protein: CASSAYVGAHTYEQYF.

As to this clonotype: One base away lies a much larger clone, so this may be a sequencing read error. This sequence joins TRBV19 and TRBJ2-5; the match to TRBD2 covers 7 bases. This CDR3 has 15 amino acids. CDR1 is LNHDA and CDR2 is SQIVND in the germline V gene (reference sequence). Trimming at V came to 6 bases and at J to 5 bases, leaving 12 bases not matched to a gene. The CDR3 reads CASRPGLTGVETQYF. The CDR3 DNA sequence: TGTGCCAGTAGACCGGGACTAACGGGAGTGGAGACCCAGTACTTC.

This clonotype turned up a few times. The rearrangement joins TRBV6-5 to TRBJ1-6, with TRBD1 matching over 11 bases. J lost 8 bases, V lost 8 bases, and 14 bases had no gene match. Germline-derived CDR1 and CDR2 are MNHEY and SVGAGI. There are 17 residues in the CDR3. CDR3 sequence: CASGRTRTGGDHSPLHF. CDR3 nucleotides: TGTGCCAGCGGGCGAACAAGGACAGGGGGCGACCATTCACCCCTCCACTTT.

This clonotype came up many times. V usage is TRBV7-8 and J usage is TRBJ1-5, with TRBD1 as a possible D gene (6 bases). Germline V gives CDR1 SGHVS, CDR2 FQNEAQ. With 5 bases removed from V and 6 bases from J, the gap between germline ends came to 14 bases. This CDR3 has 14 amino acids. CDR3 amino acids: CASSPTGSGQPQHF. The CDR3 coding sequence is TGTGCCAGCAGCCCCACAGGGAGCGGTCAGCCCCAGCATTTT. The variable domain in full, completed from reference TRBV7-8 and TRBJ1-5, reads GAGVSQSPRYKVAKRGQDVALRCDPISGHVSLFWYQQALGQGPEFLTYFQNEAQLDKSGLPSDRFFAERPEGSVSTLKIQRTQQEDSAVYLCASSPTGSGQPQHFGDGTRLSIL.

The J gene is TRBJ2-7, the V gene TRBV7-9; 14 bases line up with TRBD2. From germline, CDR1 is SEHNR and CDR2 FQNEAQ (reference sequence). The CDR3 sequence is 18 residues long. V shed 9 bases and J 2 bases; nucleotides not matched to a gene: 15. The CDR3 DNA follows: TGTGCCAGTAGTACCTACGGGACTAGCGGGAGCAGTGCCTACGAGCAGTACTTC. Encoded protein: CASSTYGTSGSSAYEQYF.

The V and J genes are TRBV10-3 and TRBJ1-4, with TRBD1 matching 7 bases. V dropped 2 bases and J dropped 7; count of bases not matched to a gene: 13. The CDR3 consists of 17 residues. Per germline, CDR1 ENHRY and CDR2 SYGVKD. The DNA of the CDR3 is TGTGCCATCAGTGAGCCGAGGGGGGGAGGGGGCACTGAAAAACTGTTTTTT. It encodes CAISEPRGGGGTEKLFF.

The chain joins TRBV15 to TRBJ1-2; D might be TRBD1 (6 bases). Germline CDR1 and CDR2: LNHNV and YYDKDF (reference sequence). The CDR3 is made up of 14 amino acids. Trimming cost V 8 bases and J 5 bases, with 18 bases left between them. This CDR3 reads CATFYSDSLYGYTF. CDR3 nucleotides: TGTGCCACCTTCTACTCGGACAGTCTTTATGGCTACACCTTC.

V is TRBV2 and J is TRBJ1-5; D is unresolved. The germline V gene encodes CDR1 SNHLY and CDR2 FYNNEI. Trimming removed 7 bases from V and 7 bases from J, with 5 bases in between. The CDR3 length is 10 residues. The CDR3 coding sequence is TGTGCCAGCACCCCCCAGCCCCAGCATTTT. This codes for CASTPQPQHF.

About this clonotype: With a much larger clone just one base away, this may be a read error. CDR3 nucleotide sequence: TGTGCCAGCAGTTACGGGGGACGGCAAGAGACCCAGTACTTC. This codes for CASSYGGRQETQYF. V gene TRBV6-6 combines with J gene TRBJ2-5; D is possibly TRBD1 or TRBD2 (5 bases each). The CDR3 covers 14 residues. With 2 bases removed from V and 2 bases from J, the gap between germline ends came to 9 bases. Looked up from germline, CDR1 is MNHNY and CDR2 is SVGAGI (reference sequence).

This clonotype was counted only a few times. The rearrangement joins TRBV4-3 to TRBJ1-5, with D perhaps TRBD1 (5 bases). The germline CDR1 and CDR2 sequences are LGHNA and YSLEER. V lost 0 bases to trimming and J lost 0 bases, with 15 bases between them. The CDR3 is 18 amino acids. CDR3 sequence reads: CASSQDQWDVYSNQPQHF. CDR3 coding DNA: TGCGCCAGCAGCCAAGACCAATGGGACGTTTATAGCAATCAGCCCCAGCATTTT.

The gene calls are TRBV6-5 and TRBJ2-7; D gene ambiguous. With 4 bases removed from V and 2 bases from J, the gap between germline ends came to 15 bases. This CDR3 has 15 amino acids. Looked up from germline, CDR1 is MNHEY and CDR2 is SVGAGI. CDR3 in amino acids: CASSSRTVRTYEQYF. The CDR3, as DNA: TGTGCCAGCAGTTCAAGGACGGTCAGAACCTACGAGCAGTACTTC.

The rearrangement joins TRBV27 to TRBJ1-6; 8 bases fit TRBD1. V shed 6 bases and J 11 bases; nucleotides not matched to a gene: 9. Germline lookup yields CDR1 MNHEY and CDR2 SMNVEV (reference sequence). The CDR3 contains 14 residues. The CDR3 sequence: CASRRGQDTAPLHF. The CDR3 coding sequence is TGTGCCAGCAGGCGGGGACAGGATACAGCACCCCTCCACTTT.

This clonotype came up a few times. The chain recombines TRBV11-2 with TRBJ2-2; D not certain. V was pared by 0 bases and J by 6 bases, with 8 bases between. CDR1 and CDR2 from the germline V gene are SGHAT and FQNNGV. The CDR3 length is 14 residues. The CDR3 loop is CASSLEWGAGELFF. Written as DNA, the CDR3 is TGTGCCAGCAGCTTAGAATGGGGTGCCGGGGAGCTGTTTTTT.

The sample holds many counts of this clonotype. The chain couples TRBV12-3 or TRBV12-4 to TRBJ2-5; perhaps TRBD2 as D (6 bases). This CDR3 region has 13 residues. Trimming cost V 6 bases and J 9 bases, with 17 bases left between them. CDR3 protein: CASSRDSAGAQYF. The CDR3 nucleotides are TGTGCCAGCAGCAGGGACTCCGCAGGTGCCCAGTACTTC.

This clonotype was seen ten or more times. The CDR3 sequence: CASLPAGGPHGYTF. The CDR3 DNA reads TGTGCCAGCCTCCCAGCGGGGGGTCCCCATGGCTACACCTTC. V and J are TRBV6-5 and TRBJ1-2, with a possible D match to TRBD1 (5 bases). The CDR3 is 14 residues long. Germline V gives CDR1 MNHEY, CDR2 SVGAGI. V was shortened by 8 bases and J by 6 bases, with 19 bases between the two germline ends.

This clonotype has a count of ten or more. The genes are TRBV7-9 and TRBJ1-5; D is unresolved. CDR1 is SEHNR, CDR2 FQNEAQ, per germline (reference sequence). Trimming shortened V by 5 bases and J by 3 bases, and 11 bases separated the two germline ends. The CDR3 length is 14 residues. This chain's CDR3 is CASSLKGDNQPQHF. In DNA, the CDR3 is TGTGCCAGCAGCCTCAAGGGTGACAATCAGCCCCAGCATTTT.

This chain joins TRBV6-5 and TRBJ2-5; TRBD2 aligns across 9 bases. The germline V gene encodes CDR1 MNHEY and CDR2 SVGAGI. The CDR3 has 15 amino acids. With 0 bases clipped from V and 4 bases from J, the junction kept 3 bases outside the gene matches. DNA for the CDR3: TGTGCCAGCAGTTACTCTAGCGGGAGTTCAGAGACCCAGTACTTC. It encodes CASSYSSGSSETQYF.

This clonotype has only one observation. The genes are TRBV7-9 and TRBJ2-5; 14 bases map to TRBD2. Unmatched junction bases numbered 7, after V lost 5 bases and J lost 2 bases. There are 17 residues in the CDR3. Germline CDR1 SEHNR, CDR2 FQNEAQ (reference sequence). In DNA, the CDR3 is TGTGCCAGCAGCCCATTCGGACTAGCGGGGGGTCAAGAGACCCAGTACTTC. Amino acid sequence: CASSPFGLAGGQETQYF. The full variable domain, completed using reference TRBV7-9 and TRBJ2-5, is DTGVSQNPRHKITKRGQNVTFRCDPISEHNRLYWYRQTLGQGPEFLTYFQNEAQLEKSRLLSDRFSAERPKGSFSTLEIQRTEQGDSAMYLCASSPFGLAGGQETQYFGPGTRLLVL.

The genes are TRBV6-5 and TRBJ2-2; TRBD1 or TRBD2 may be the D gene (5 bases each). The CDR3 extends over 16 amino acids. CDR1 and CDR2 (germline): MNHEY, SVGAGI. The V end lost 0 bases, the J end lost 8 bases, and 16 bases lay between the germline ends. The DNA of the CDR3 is TGTGCCAGCAGTTACTCGCCCTCCGGGACCGCGGGGGAGCTGTTTTTT. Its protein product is CASSYSPSGTAGELFF.

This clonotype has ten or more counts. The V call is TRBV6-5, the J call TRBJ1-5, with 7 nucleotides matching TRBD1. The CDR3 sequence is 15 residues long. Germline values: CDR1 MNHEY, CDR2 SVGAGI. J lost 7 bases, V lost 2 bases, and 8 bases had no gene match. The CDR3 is CASSYIGGGGQPQHF. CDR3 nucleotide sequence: TGTGCCAGCAGTTACATAGGAGGGGGCGGACAGCCCCAGCATTTT.

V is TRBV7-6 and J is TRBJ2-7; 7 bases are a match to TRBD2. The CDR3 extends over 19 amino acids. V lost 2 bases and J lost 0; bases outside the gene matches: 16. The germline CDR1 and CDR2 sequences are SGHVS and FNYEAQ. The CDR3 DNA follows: TGTGCCAGCAGCTTACGGGGCGGGGCTAGCGGACTAAACTCCTACGAGCAGTACTTC. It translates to CASSLRGGASGLNSYEQYF. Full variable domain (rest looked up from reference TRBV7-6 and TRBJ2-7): GAGVSQSPRYKVTKRGQDVALRCDPISGHVSLYWYRQALGQGPEFLTYFNYEAQQDKSGLPNDRFSAERPEGSISTLTIQRTEQRDSAMYRCASSLRGGASGLNSYEQYFGPGTRLTVT.

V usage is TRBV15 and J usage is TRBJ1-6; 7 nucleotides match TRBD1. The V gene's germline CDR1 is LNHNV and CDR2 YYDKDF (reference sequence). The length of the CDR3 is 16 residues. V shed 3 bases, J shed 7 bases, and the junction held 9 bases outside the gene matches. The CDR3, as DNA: TGTGCCACCAGCAGTACCACAGGGACAGTAAATTCACCCCTCCACTTT. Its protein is CATSSTTGTVNSPLHF.

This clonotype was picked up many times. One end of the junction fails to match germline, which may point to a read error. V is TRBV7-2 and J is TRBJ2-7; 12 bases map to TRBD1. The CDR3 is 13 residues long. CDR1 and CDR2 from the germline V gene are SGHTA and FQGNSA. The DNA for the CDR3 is TGTGCCAGCAGCCGTCCCGGGACAGGGGGCTTCGAATTC. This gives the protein CASSRPGTGGFEF.

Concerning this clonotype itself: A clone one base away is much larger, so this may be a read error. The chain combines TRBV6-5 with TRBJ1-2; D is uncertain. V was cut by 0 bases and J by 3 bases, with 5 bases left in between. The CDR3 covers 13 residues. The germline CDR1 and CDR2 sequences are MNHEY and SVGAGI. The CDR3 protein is CASSYSSHYGYTF. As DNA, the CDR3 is TGTGCCAGCAGTTACTCGAGTCACTATGGCTACACCTTC.

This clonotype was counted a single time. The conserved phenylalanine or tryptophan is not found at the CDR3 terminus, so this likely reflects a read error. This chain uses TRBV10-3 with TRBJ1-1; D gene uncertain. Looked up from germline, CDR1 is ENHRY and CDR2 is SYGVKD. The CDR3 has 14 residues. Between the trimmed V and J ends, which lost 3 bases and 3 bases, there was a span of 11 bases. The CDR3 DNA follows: TGTGCCATCAGTGATGACGCATCGGACACTGAAGCTTTCTCT. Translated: CAISDDASDTEAFS.

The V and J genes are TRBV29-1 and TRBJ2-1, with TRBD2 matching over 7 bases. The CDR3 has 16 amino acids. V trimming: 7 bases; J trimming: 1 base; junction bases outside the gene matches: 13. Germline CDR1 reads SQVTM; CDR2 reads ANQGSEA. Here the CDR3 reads CSADGRGGVSYNEQFF. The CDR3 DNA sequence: TGCAGCGCCGACGGTCGGGGAGGGGTGTCCTACAATGAGCAGTTCTTC.

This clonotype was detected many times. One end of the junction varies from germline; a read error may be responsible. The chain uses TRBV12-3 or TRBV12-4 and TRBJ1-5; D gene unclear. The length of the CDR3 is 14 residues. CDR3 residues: CASSLGGLGQPQHF. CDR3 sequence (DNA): TGTGCCAGCAGCTTAGGAGGGCTTGGCCAGCCCCAGCATTTT.

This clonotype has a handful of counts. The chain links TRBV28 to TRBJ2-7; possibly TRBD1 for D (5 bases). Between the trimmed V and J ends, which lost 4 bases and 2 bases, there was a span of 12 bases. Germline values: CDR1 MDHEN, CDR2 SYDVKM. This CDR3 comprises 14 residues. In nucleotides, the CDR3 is TGTGCCAGCAGTTGGGGCGGTCAAGCCTACGAGCAGTACTTC. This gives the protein CASSWGGQAYEQYF.